This T cell receptor beta chain was retrieved from a study of blood T cells in healthy people across ages. Study-wide results and limits: Among long-lived donors, naive CD4+ cells were more numerous and diversity higher than in aged donors.

Regarding this clonotype: Its antigen is undetermined.

Primed by a sample-barcoded 5' primer and a J-beta primer mix, a second PCR proceeded for about 6 to 12 cycles. TCRdb recomputed calls from the 5' RACE reads with MiXCR, one row per CDR3 protein. The sample shows over a million distinct CDR3 sequences, 40% to 45% of them seen only once. CDR3 length: 15 residues. Germline V lookup: CDR1 SNHLY, CDR2 FYNNEI. After removal of 6 bases from V and 12 bases from J, the junction contained 19 bases not matched to a gene. The V gene is TRBV2, the J gene TRBJ2-7; 8 bases agree with TRBD1. This clonotype was obtained from a woman in her late teens or twenties in good health. Sequencing was carried out using blood. In DNA, the CDR3 is TGTGCCAGCAGGATGACAGGGGTTAAGCAAGAGACCCGGTACTTC. Its protein is CASRMTGVKQETRYF.